These 16 T cell receptor beta chains share one sample of origin, sequenced in a study of shared clonotypes between healthy human individuals. Produced via immunoSEQ multiplex PCR; TCRdb's table is partial and in-frame only. The data show 2 million to 3 million clones, roughly 93% seen once. Sequenced input: naive CD4+ T cells from PBMCs. Subset noted: CD45RA+ positively selected. The receptor set was obtained from a man younger than 30 in good health. Some clones in this sample may be carry-over from other donors' samples.

The rearrangement links TRBV5-1 to TRBJ2-2; D gene unclear. This CDR3 is 16 amino acids long. V lost 3 bases, J lost 2 bases, and 14 bases lay in between. Germline-derived CDR1 and CDR2 are SGHRS and YFSETQ. The CDR3 DNA reads as TGCGCCAGCAGCTCAACTTTACGGTTAAACACCGGGGAGCTGTTTTTT. Its translation: CASSSTLRLNTGELFF.

In its sample, this clone was seen once. The chain links TRBV5-4 to TRBJ2-3, with D maybe TRBD1 (5 bases). With 4 bases removed from V and 5 bases from J, the gap between germline ends came to 20 bases. CDR3 length: 16 amino acids. The V gene's germline CDR1 is SGHNT and CDR2 YYREEE (reference sequence). In DNA form, the CDR3 reads TGTGCCAGCAGCGGAACGACAGATACCTACCTAGATACGCAGTATTTT. Amino acids: CASSGTTDTYLDTQYF.

The gene calls are TRBV5-8 and TRBJ1-5; TRBD1 might be the D (5 bases). V dropped 1 base and J dropped 0 bases, with 8 bases sitting between them. The CDR3 spans 15 residues. Germline CDR1 and CDR2: SGHTS and YDEGEE. The CDR3 DNA reads as TGTGCCAGCAGCTTGCAGGGCAGTAGCAATCAGCCCCAGCATTTT. Protein product: CASSLQGSSNQPQHF.

The rearrangement joins TRBV6-5 to TRBJ2-5, with D maybe TRBD2 (6 bases). CDR1 and CDR2 from the germline V gene are MNHEY and SVGAGI. V was clipped by 2 bases and J by 5 bases, with 12 bases between them. The CDR3 runs 14 residues. DNA of the CDR3: TGTGCCAGCAGTTACGCCGGGGGACGGGAGACCCAGTACTTC. Protein: CASSYAGGRETQYF.

The J gene is TRBJ2-7, the V gene TRBV30, with unresolved D. This CDR3 comprises 12 residues. The V end was cut by 0 bases, the J end by 7 bases, with 10 bases between. Germline V gene lookup returns CDR1 GTSNPN and CDR2 SVGIG (reference sequence). CDR3 nucleotides: TGTGCCTGGAGTGTAAGGTTAGGGGAGCAGTACTTC. Its protein is CAWSVRLGEQYF.

The V gene is TRBV4-3, the J gene TRBJ2-1, with TRBD2 as a possible D gene (5 bases). This CDR3 has 16 residues. The V end lost 0 bases, the J end lost 2 bases, and 11 bases lay between the germline ends. CDR1 is LGHNA and CDR2 is YSLEER in the germline V gene. CDR3 in DNA: TGCGCCAGCAGCCAAGATTGGGCGGGCCCCTACAATGAGCAGTTCTTC. Its translation: CASSQDWAGPYNEQFF.

CDR3 protein: CASSLGLRQVGTQYF. CDR3 coding DNA: TGCGCCAGCAGCTTGGGGTTACGACAGGTGGGGACCCAGTACTTC. The rearrangement joins TRBV5-1 to TRBJ2-5, with D tentatively TRBD1 (6 bases). Deletions cut 0 bases from V and 7 bases from J, with 16 bases between. The CDR3 is made up of 15 amino acids. Germline assignment: CDR1 SGHRS and CDR2 YFSETQ.

The CDR3 DNA reads TGCGCCAGCAGCCTCTTGGGACAGGGTGGGCAGCCCCAGCATTTT. It codes for CASSLLGQGGQPQHF. This sequence joins TRBV4-1 and TRBJ1-5; 9 bases are a match to TRBD1. The CDR3 has 15 residues. With V trimmed by 4 bases and J by 7 bases, 8 bases remained unmatched. Germline loops: CDR1 MGHRA, CDR2 YSYEKL.

V gene TRBV7-9 combines with J gene TRBJ2-1; D tentatively reads TRBD1 or TRBD2 (5 bases each). Trimming removed 4 bases at V and 0 bases at J, with 13 bases between. The CDR3 runs 16 residues. CDR1 is SEHNR, CDR2 FQNEAQ, per germline (reference sequence). The CDR3 coding sequence is TGTGCCAGCAGCTCCACCGGGGCCCGCTCCTACAATGAGCAGTTCTTC. It translates to CASSSTGARSYNEQFF.

V gene TRBV5-8 combines with J gene TRBJ1-2; 7 bases map to TRBD1. Germline CDR1 reads SGHTS; CDR2 reads YDEGEE. This CDR3 comprises 16 residues. J was trimmed by 2 bases and V by 0 bases; bases with no gene match: 7. The CDR3 DNA reads as TGTGCCAGCAGCTTGGGGTCTGGACAGGCCAACTATGGCTACACCTTC. It yields the protein CASSLGSGQANYGYTF.

The chain joins TRBV19 to TRBJ1-5, with D perhaps matching TRBD1 (6 bases). This CDR3 comprises 17 residues. V was shortened by 1 base and J by 0 bases, with 13 bases between the two germline ends. CDR1 and CDR2 from the germline V gene are LNHDA and SQIVND (reference sequence). CDR3 sequence: CASSIVRGGPSNQPQHF. As DNA, the CDR3 is TGTGCCAGTAGTATAGTTAGGGGGGGACCTAGCAATCAGCCCCAGCATTTT.

The chain couples TRBV25-1 to TRBJ2-3; D is ambiguous. Trimming cost V 3 bases and J 4 bases, with 11 bases left between them. This CDR3 comprises 14 residues. Germline CDR1 and CDR2: MGHDK and SYGVNS. The CDR3 nucleotides are TGTGCCAGCAGTGAGCCCCGTGGGGCAGATACGCAGTATTTT. Its translation: CASSEPRGADTQYF.

About this clone itself: Other DNA sequences of this sample code for an identical CDR3. The V gene is TRBV5-4, the J gene TRBJ2-5; weak D call: TRBD2 (6 bases). The CDR3 runs 15 residues. V was cut by 0 bases and J by 2 bases, with 11 bases left in between. CDR1 and CDR2 from the germline V gene are SGHNT and YYREEE (reference sequence). CDR3 in DNA: TGTGCCAGCAGCTTGGGAGGGAGCGGGCAAGAGACCCAGTACTTC. It codes for CASSLGGSGQETQYF.

The rearrangement links TRBV28 to TRBJ2-7; 11 bases are a match to TRBD2. With 7 bases clipped from V and 5 bases from J, the junction kept 4 bases outside the gene matches. This CDR3 has 13 residues. CDR1 MDHEN and CDR2 SYDVKM come from the germline V gene. As DNA, the CDR3 is TGTGCCAGCATCCCGGGACTAGCGGACGAGCAGTACTTC. Protein sequence: CASIPGLADEQYF.

V is TRBV5-4 and J is TRBJ2-7; the D gene could be TRBD1 or TRBD2 (5 bases each). Germline V gene data show CDR1 as SGHNT and CDR2 as YYREEE (reference sequence). V lost 3 bases, J lost 0 bases, and 13 bases lay in between. There are 15 residues in the CDR3. The CDR3 protein is CASSSMGEPSYEQYF. As DNA, the CDR3 is TGTGCCAGCAGCTCAATGGGGGAGCCCTCCTACGAGCAGTACTTC.

This clone was picked up one time. The V and J genes are TRBV5-5 and TRBJ2-5; TRBD2 matches 7 bases. CDR3 length: 12 residues. CDR1 is SGHKS and CDR2 is YYEKEE in the germline V gene (reference sequence). The trim removed 6 bases at V and 11 bases at J, leaving 10 bases unmatched. CDR3 sequence reads: CASTNPPREQYF. DNA for the CDR3: TGTGCCAGCACCAATCCCCCGCGGGAGCAGTACTTC.